This T cell receptor beta chain originates from a study of blood T cell dynamics during melanoma immunotherapy (dated by TCRdb to about 2020). As for the study more broadly: Patients had metastatic melanoma and received first-line pembrolizumab or nivolumab plus ipilimumab as standard of care in the United Kingdom. To find early correlates of response, the study profiled the peripheral T cell receptor repertoires of patients with metastatic melanoma both before and after one cycle of checkpoint inhibitor therapy. Consecutive patients formed a training cohort, and a further independent group of patients from the same centre was pooled into an external validation set. General findings and caveats noted by the study authors: A bifurcated reorganization of the PBMC repertoire at W3, with increased clonality or increased diversity, was observed in patients who later achieved disease control, unlike in progressors. The study could not determine whether the T cell clones driving repertoire changes were melanoma-specific or reflected general immune activation. The relatively small sample size was acknowledged as potentially limiting generalization of the results.

The trim is 2 bases for V and 6 bases for J, with a gap of 13 bases between the germline ends. Spanning cysteine to phenylalanine, the CDR3 consists of 14 amino acids. The only DNA kept is the CDR3, 42 bases in frame from the first base. The germline V gene sets CDR1 to MNHEY and CDR2 to SVGAGI. Explained via the paper, the time point label denotes: pre-treatment baseline. Blood samples were taken before treatment (T0) and at week 3 (W3), following the first cycle of checkpoint blockade. Except for two patients with rapid clinical progression, response was assessed 12 weeks after the first infusion by RECIST 1.1; disease control meant complete response, partial response or stable disease. Patients were excluded for prior systemic cancer treatment, concomitant immunosuppressant therapy or synchronous other active malignancies. TCR beta was sequenced in both bulk PBMC and plasma cell-free DNA in order to track circulating cells as well as T cell turnover. PBMC were isolated from blood with Lymphoprep and SepMate tubes, followed by red cell lysis. QIAamp DNA Blood Mini kits were used to extract DNA from PBMC and sorted T cell subsets.

Every bulk PBMC sample had a fixed 350 ng of DNA loaded. The immunoSEQ TCRb Assay kit was used according to manufacturer instructions to amplify TCR beta CDR3 sequences from genomic DNA. The KAPA Library Quantification Kit for Illumina platforms was used to quantify the pooled libraries by qPCR. Pooled libraries were sequenced on an Illumina NextSeq 500, clustered at roughly 0.6-1.2 pM. The published analysis was carried out like this. The TCR data were analyzed using immunoSEQ ANALYZER and the R LymphoSeq package. A rearrangement efficiency score was calculated as productive divided by the sum of productive and non-productive CDR3 sequences. Clonality was measured with the Gini coefficient and diversity with the Renyi index at alpha=1, and both measures were compared pairwise between timepoints within each patient. In LymphoSeq, clonal relatedness was computed with an edit distance of 3 and repertoire similarity was computed with the Bhattacharyya coefficient. To classify response, a linear discriminant analysis based on week-3 changes in clonality and diversity was built with the R MASS and caret packages. As stored in TCRdb, this immuneACCESS dataset retains in-frame rearrangements with V and J assigned. A fraction of the clones does not appear; measured against another copy, unresolved V genes explain less than half of the discrepancy, and the remainder lacks a known reason. V, J and clone size derive from that table, while D and trimming were established from the DNA sequence. The sample includes more than 10,000 clones, with 84% observed a single time. The ten top clones hold 12% to 15% of the sample.

On this clone itself: This receptor's antigen is unknown. No base quality values were provided; no much bigger clone lies one nucleotide off.

The sequence joins TRBV6-5 to TRBJ1-2, with no confidently assigned D gene. The input for sequencing was blood, taken from a patient treated with checkpoint blockade. This TCR was sampled from a human donor with melanoma. DNA sequence: TGTGCCAGCAGTTACGACGGCGGAATGGATGGCTACACCTTC. This yields the protein CASSYDGGMDGYTF.